This TCR beta chain emerged from a study of blood T cell repertoires in COVID-19 (dated by TCRdb to the early 2020s). Turning to the overall study: Samples from collaborators originated in the United States, Italy and Spain and spanned both the acute and convalescent phases of COVID-19. Subjects who had been exposed to COVID-19, were actively infected with it, or had recovered from it provided the deeply sampled blood TCRbeta repertoires that made up the dataset. The repertoires were released in a freely available public database meant as a resource for research on the immune response to SARS-CoV-2. Where HLA class I and class II types were available, the types were taken from metadata supplied by the sample provider, not from assay-based typing. The prospective study material was composed of cDNA or gDNA derived from T cells, B-cell-depleted T cells, or PBMCs. Nearly every sample came with metadata listing a de-identified subject ID, COVID-19 status, age in years and sex. Samples came from the ongoing ImmuneRACE study (first 160 participants) plus 1,254 subjects from 6 global collaborators. Beyond this particular receptor, the publication reports: The amount of clinical and demographic metadata varied by source and participant and was provided uncurated.

CDR1 and CDR2 are read off the germline V gene as SGHAT and FQNNGV. The cysteine opens and the phenylalanine closes a CDR3 of 15 amino acids. The retained sequence is limited to the CDR3, 45 bases, with the frame set at the first base. V sheds 3 bases and J sheds 4 bases, leaving 15 bases between their ends. This clone was seen once. The specificity of this receptor is unknown. No much larger clone is present one base from it, and per-base qualities are unavailable. One collaborating source in Seattle enrolled patients during active infection and followed them longitudinally through the course of disease. The collaborating institutions used their own protocols to collect whole blood in K2EDTA tubes. For TCRbeta analysis, collaborator samples were shipped as frozen whole blood, as isolated PBMCs, or as DNA extracted from either sample type. TCRbeta CDR3 regions were amplified from genomic DNA using the immunoSEQ Assay, a bias-controlled multiplex PCR. The original pipeline was this. The number of nucleated cells in each sample was estimated from the amplification of reference gene primers within the assay. To quantify the absolute abundance of each unique TCRbeta CDR3 rearrangement, sequence reads were collapsed and filtered. For each sample, productive Simpson clonality was calculated as the square root of Simpson's diversity index over productive rearrangements. Entries here come from immuneACCESS through TCRdb and include only in-frame sequences with V and J called. Some clones fail to appear in such tables; in the studies checked, an unresolved V gene covers under half of the shortfall, and the cause of the remainder is unknown. That table is the source of V, J and clone size, and D and trimming were worked out from the DNA. The sample records over 90,000 clones, 80% to 95% of which are singletons. The ten most abundant clones make up more than 1.5% of the sample.

The source is a woman aged 50 to 65 with COVID-19, enrolled during active disease. The rearranged segments are TRBV11-2 and TRBJ1-1, and perhaps TRBD1 as D gene, on 5 matching bases. Sequencing used peripheral blood. The nucleotides read TGTGCCAGCAGCTTGGCTACTCGACAGCTCACTGAAGCTTTCTTT. This yields the protein CASSLATRQLTEAFF.